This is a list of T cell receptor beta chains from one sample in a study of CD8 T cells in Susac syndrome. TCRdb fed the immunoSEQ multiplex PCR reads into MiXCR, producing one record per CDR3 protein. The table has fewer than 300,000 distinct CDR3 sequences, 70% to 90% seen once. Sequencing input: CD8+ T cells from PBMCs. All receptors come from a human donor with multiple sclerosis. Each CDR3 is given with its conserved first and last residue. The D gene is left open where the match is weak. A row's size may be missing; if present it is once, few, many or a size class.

TGTGCCAGCAGTCTGGTAGCGGGAACCGTCTACGAGCAGTACTTC	CASSLVAGTVYEQYF	TRBJ2-7	once	TRBV12-3/TRBV12-4	TRBD2
TGTGCCAGCGTTCGACTAGCTCGTCCCTACGAGCAGTACTTC	CASVRLARPYEQYF	TRBJ2-7	.	TRBV6-1	TRBD2
TGTGCCAGCAGCTTATCCGGGGAGGGAGGCAATCAGCCCCAGCATTTT	CASSLSGEGGNQPQHF	TRBJ1-5	.	TRBV11-2	.
TGTGCCAGCAGCCCCGGGACAGGGGACGGCGTTGGGCAGCCCCAGCATTTT	CASSPGTGDGVGQPQHF	TRBJ1-5	.	TRBV27	TRBD1
TGTGCCACCAGCAGAGACCGCCTAGCGGCCTACAATGAGCAGTTCTTC	CATSRDRLAAYNEQFF	TRBJ2-1	.	TRBV15	TRBD2
TGCAGCGCCGGAGGGTTACCTACTGAAGCTTTCTTT	CSAGGLPTEAFF	TRBJ1-1	.	TRBV29-1	.
TGTGCCAGTAGTGCTACGGGATCCTATAATTCACCCCTCCACTTT	CASSATGSYNSPLHF	TRBJ1-6	.	TRBV19	.
TGTGCCAGTAATTATCGAGCGGGAGATGGAACCGGGGAGCTGTTTTTT	CASNYRAGDGTGELFF	TRBJ2-2	.	TRBV19	TRBD2
TGTGCCAGCAGTTTATGGTCGGACACTGAAGCTTTCTTT	CASSLWSDTEAFF	TRBJ1-1	once	TRBV28	.
TGTGCCAGCAGCCCGGGACTACCATTTAGGGGGAGCTCCTACAATGAGCAGTTCTTC	CASSPGLPFRGSSYNEQFF	TRBJ2-1	.	TRBV6-1	.
TGTGCCAGCAGACCCCGGGGTAGCGGGTCAAACAATGAGCAGTTCTTC	CASRPRGSGSNNEQFF	TRBJ2-1	.	TRBV12-3/TRBV12-4	TRBD2
TGTGCCAGCAGTCTAGCGGGCCCCTTTAACACCGGGGAGCTGTTTTTT	CASSLAGPFNTGELFF	TRBJ2-2	.	TRBV7-3	TRBD2
TGTGCCAGCATAGGTACAGGGTCTAAGGAAAAACTGTTTTTT	CASIGTGSKEKLFF	TRBJ1-4	once	TRBV3-1	.
TGTGCCAGCAGTTACACCCGGGACCGGCTAGTATGGGAGACCCAGTACTTC	CASSYTRDRLVWETQYF	TRBJ2-5	.	TRBV6-5	.
TGTGCCAGCAGCCCGAAGGGGGCTTCCTACAATGAGCAGTTCTTC	CASSPKGASYNEQFF	TRBJ2-1	.	TRBV9	TRBD1
TGTGCCAGCAGTGGACTAGCGGGAGTGGGTACGGACGAGCAGTACTTC	CASSGLAGVGTDEQYF	TRBJ2-7	.	TRBV3-1	TRBD2
TGTGCCAGCAGCTTGTACACAGACGGCTACACCTTC	CASSLYTDGYTF	TRBJ1-2	.	TRBV5-6	.
TGTGCCAGCAGCGACCGGGACCTAAGATACAATGAGCAGTTCTTC	CASSDRDLRYNEQFF	TRBJ2-1	.	TRBV3-1	.
TGCGCCAGCAGCCCTGGTCTCGAAAAGCCCCAGCATTTT	CASSPGLEKPQHF	TRBJ1-5	.	TRBV4-1	.
TGTGCCAGCAGCTGGTTGTTTCGGACGTCCGTAGTAAGGACCCAGTACTTC	CASSWLFRTSVVRTQYF	TRBJ2-5	.	TRBV5-4	.
TGTGCCAGCAGCCTCCCCCGGGGCAATATGGGCAATCAGCCCCAGCATTTT	CASSLPRGNMGNQPQHF	TRBJ1-5	.	TRBV28	.
TGTGCCAGCAGCCTCCCTAGCGGTTCCTACAATGAGCAGTTCTTC	CASSLPSGSYNEQFF	TRBJ2-1	once	TRBV14	TRBD2
TGTGCCACCACGTCCGGCTCCTACAATGAGCAGTTCTTC	CATTSGSYNEQFF	TRBJ2-1	.	TRBV6-5	.
TGTGCCAGTAGCCGCACAGGGGGCTGGTACCAAGAGACCCAGTACTTC	CASSRTGGWYQETQYF	TRBJ2-5	.	TRBV19	TRBD1
TGTGCCAGCAGCAACAACAGGGGCTCCTACGAGCAGTACTTC	CASSNNRGSYEQYF	TRBJ2-7	.	TRBV9	TRBD1
TGTGCCAGCACCGGCCCGGGACTAGTGAACTACGAGCAGTACTTC	CASTGPGLVNYEQYF	TRBJ2-7	.	TRBV12-3/TRBV12-4	TRBD2
TGTGCCAGCCTGGGGGGCGGCTACACCTTC	CASLGGGYTF	TRBJ1-2	.	TRBV6-6	.
TGTGCCAGCAGTTTATCGAGGTCTAGCGGGAATAATGAGCAGTTCTTC	CASSLSRSSGNNEQFF	TRBJ2-1	.	TRBV27	TRBD2
TGCAGCGTTTGGACAGAATCAGATACGCAGTATTTT	CSVWTESDTQYF	TRBJ2-3	.	TRBV29-1	.
TGCAGCGTGGGGCCGAGAGCTAACTATGGCTACACCTTC	CSVGPRANYGYTF	TRBJ1-2	.	TRBV29-1	.
TGCGCCAGCAGCCAAGTATTCGGGGAGAAAGGTGGCTACACCTTC	CASSQVFGEKGGYTF	TRBJ1-2	.	TRBV4-1	.
TGTGCCAGCAGCGTCAGACACACCGGGGAGCTGTTTTTT	CASSVRHTGELFF	TRBJ2-2	.	TRBV13	.
TGTGCCATCAGGGGGACTAGCGGGAAAGAGACCCAGTACTTC	CAIRGTSGKETQYF	TRBJ2-5	once	TRBV10-3	TRBD2
TGTGCCAGCAGCTCCCGGGGCAGGGGAGAAATCAATGAAAAACTGTTTTTT	CASSSRGRGEINEKLFF	TRBJ1-4	.	TRBV7-9	.
TGTGCCAGCAGTTACACCCCGGGGGAGCACACTGAAGCTTTCTTT	CASSYTPGEHTEAFF	TRBJ1-1	.	TRBV6-5	.
TGTGCCATCAGTGAGGAGCCTGGTGGGGCCAACGTCCTGACTTTC	CAISEEPGGANVLTF	TRBJ2-6	.	TRBV10-3	.
TGTGCCAGCAGCAACAACATACCGGGACAGGGGAAAGATACGCAGTATTTT	CASSNNIPGQGKDTQYF	TRBJ2-3	.	TRBV9	TRBD1
TGTGCCACCAGCAGAGATCGTGCGGGTGGCTACACCTTC	CATSRDRAGGYTF	TRBJ1-2	.	TRBV15	.
TGTGCCAGCAGTCCCCCCTCGGGTAGCGGGAGTCGCGAGCAGTACTTC	CASSPPSGSGSREQYF	TRBJ2-7	few	TRBV27	TRBD2
TGTGCCAGCAGCACTCGGGACAGGGGGCTTCAGCCCCAGCATTTT	CASSTRDRGLQPQHF	TRBJ1-5	.	TRBV28	TRBD1
TGTGCCAGCAGTGCCCCTAGCGGGGGGGGCTCCTACAATGAGCAGTTCTTC	CASSAPSGGGSYNEQFF	TRBJ2-1	.	TRBV27	TRBD2
TGTGCCAGCAGTTTCAGGGGAGATGAAAAACTGTTTTTT	CASSFRGDEKLFF	TRBJ1-4	.	TRBV28	.
TGTGCCAGTAGTATGGACAGGGAAGGCAATCAGCCCCAGCATTTT	CASSMDREGNQPQHF	TRBJ1-5	.	TRBV19	TRBD1
TGCGCCAGCAGCTTTGACAGGGGGGCAAATGAGCAGTTCTTC	CASSFDRGANEQFF	TRBJ2-1	.	TRBV5-1	TRBD1
TGTGCCAGCAGGGTCAGTCTGAACACTGAAGCTTTCTTT	CASRVSLNTEAFF	TRBJ1-1	few	TRBV12-3/TRBV12-4	.
TGTGCCAGCAGCTTGGGTGGGGAGGCTCCCTACGAGCAGTACTTC	CASSLGGEAPYEQYF	TRBJ2-7	.	TRBV9	.
TGCAGTGCTACAGGCCGTCCTTCTGGGGCCAACGTCCTGACTTTC	CSATGRPSGANVLTF	TRBJ2-6	.	TRBV20-1	.